Sequencing of this TCR beta chain was carried out in a study of beta chain features in type 1 diabetes. Regarding the study as a whole: Unsettled here was the matter of whether HLA type influences TCRB rearrangement. Cells that show high TCR expression could be over-represented by cDNA sequencing.

Turning to this clone: Its target is unknown.

Expressed TCRB transcripts were sequenced, since all the RNA that had been isolated was reverse transcribed. The data were produced by immunoSEQ multiplex PCR, yet TCRdb's version contains in-frame clones alone and is incomplete. The table records 200,000 to 250,000 clones, about 11% of them present only once. Germline loops: CDR1 LGHNA, CDR2 YNFKEQ. V trimming: 2 bases; J trimming: 4 bases; junction bases outside the gene matches: 9. This CDR3 has 18 amino acids. It was via CD45RO/CCR7/CD25/CD127/CD95/CD27 that CD4+ naive, central memory, regulatory and stem cell-like memory cells were sorted. The chain joins TRBV4-2 to TRBJ2-5; 14 nucleotides line up with TRBD2. The TCR was taken from a man between 18 and 29 years old in good health. The sample was central memory CD4+ T cells from blood. Here the CDR3 DNA reads TGTGCCAGCAGCCAATCGGGACTAGCGGGAGATAGGTCAGAGACCCAGTACTTC. Translating it yields CASSQSGLAGDRSETQYF.